The rows below give T cell receptor beta chains drawn from one sample of a study of blood T cell repertoires in COVID-19. The protocol was immunoSEQ multiplex PCR, while the TCRdb copy is restricted to in-frame clones and leaves out a portion. The data contain 120,000 or so clones, around four fifths of them singletons. Sequencing was performed on peripheral blood. The receptors were sampled from a human donor in a cohort sampled during active COVID-19. Each CDR3 is given with its conserved first and last residue. The order of the fields is CDR3 DNA, CDR3 protein, D gene, clone size, V gene, J gene. A D gene is named only where the DNA matches it firmly. Size tells how often a clone was seen (once, few, many) or the class of an expanded clone, and some rows leave it out.

CDR3nt: TGTGCCAGCAGCTCAGGGGGCCTCAACACCGGGGAGCTGTTTTTT
CDR3aa: CASSSGGLNTGELFF
d_gene: TRBD1
abundance: few
v_gene: TRBV5-4
j_gene: TRBJ2-2

CDR3nt: TGTGCCAGCTCATCCACAGGGGTAGTAGAGAACACTGAAGCTTTCTTT
CDR3aa: CASSSTGVVENTEAFF
d_gene: TRBD1
abundance: .
v_gene: TRBV18
j_gene: TRBJ1-1

CDR3nt: TGTGCCAGCAAAAACCCAGGGGGCACCGGGGAGCTGTTTTTT
CDR3aa: CASKNPGGTGELFF
d_gene: TRBD1
abundance: few
v_gene: TRBV7-3
j_gene: TRBJ2-2

CDR3nt: TGTGCCAGCAGCGGGCAACTAGCGGGGGGATACAATGAGCAGTTCTTC
CDR3aa: CASSGQLAGGYNEQFF
d_gene: TRBD2
abundance: few
v_gene: TRBV27
j_gene: TRBJ2-1

CDR3nt: TGTGCCAGCAGCAAACCGGGACAGGGGGTTGAAAACATTCAGTACTTC
CDR3aa: CASSKPGQGVENIQYF
d_gene: TRBD1
abundance: .
v_gene: TRBV7-3
j_gene: TRBJ2-4

CDR3nt: TGCGCCAGCAGCTTGGCCGGGACTAGAGGCACAGATACGCAGTATTTT
CDR3aa: CASSLAGTRGTDTQYF
d_gene: TRBD2
abundance: .
v_gene: TRBV5-1
j_gene: TRBJ2-3

CDR3nt: TGCAGTGCTACCTCTAAAAACATTCAGTACTTC
CDR3aa: CSATSKNIQYF
d_gene: .
abundance: .
v_gene: TRBV20-1
j_gene: TRBJ2-4

CDR3nt: TGTGCCAGCAGCTTAAGATCGGCAGGCTCCGAGCAGTACTTC
CDR3aa: CASSLRSAGSEQYF
d_gene: .
abundance: .
v_gene: TRBV7-2
j_gene: TRBJ2-7

CDR3nt: TGTGCCAGCTGCCCATCAGGGGCAGGAAACACCATATATTTT
CDR3aa: CASCPSGAGNTIYF
d_gene: .
abundance: .
v_gene: TRBV9
j_gene: TRBJ1-3

CDR3nt: TGTGCCAGCAGCTTAGCTACTAGCGGGGGGGTGGATACGCAGTATTTT
CDR3aa: CASSLATSGGVDTQYF
d_gene: TRBD2
abundance: .
v_gene: TRBV7-8
j_gene: TRBJ2-3

CDR3nt: TGCAGTGCTAGTGGAGGGTACGGCAATCAGCCCCAGCATTTT
CDR3aa: CSASGGYGNQPQHF
d_gene: .
abundance: .
v_gene: TRBV20-1
j_gene: TRBJ1-5

CDR3nt: TGTGCCAGCAGTTTGGGAGCTCGGCAGTTCTTC
CDR3aa: CASSLGARQFF
d_gene: .
abundance: .
v_gene: TRBV12-3/TRBV12-4
j_gene: TRBJ2-1

CDR3nt: TGTGCCAGCAGTGACGGACAGGGCGACTACAATGAGCAGTTCTTC
CDR3aa: CASSDGQGDYNEQFF
d_gene: TRBD1
abundance: .
v_gene: TRBV6-2/TRBV6-3
j_gene: TRBJ2-1

CDR3nt: TGCAGTGCCGCAATCCGGGAGACCCAGTACTTC
CDR3aa: CSAAIRETQYF
d_gene: .
abundance: .
v_gene: TRBV20-1
j_gene: TRBJ2-5

CDR3nt: TGTGCCACCAGCAGTCTTCGGGATATCGGCACCGGGGAGCTGTTTTTT
CDR3aa: CATSSLRDIGTGELFF
d_gene: .
abundance: .
v_gene: TRBV15
j_gene: TRBJ2-2

CDR3nt: TGTGCCAGCAGCTCCGACAGGGCCACAGATACGCAGTATTTT
CDR3aa: CASSSDRATDTQYF
d_gene: TRBD1
abundance: .
v_gene: TRBV7-2
j_gene: TRBJ2-3

CDR3nt: TGTGCCAGCAGTGACTCGATTACGCGGGACCACGAGCAGTACTTC
CDR3aa: CASSDSITRDHEQYF
d_gene: .
abundance: .
v_gene: TRBV6-4
j_gene: TRBJ2-7

CDR3nt: TGCAGTGCTAGTGCAGGGCTTCTGAACACTGAAGCTTTCTTT
CDR3aa: CSASAGLLNTEAFF
d_gene: .
abundance: .
v_gene: TRBV20-1
j_gene: TRBJ1-1

CDR3nt: TGTGCCAGCAGCCAATTTCAGGGTCAGACTGAAGCTTTCTTT
CDR3aa: CASSQFQGQTEAFF
d_gene: .
abundance: .
v_gene: TRBV14
j_gene: TRBJ1-1

CDR3nt: TGTGCCAGCAGCCAAGATAGCGGCAGAAGCAATCAGCCCCAGCATTTT
CDR3aa: CASSQDSGRSNQPQHF
d_gene: .
abundance: .
v_gene: TRBV4-2
j_gene: TRBJ1-5

CDR3nt: TGCAGCGTGCGGGACAGGGGGTGGGACAATGAGCAGTTCTTC
CDR3aa: CSVRDRGWDNEQFF
d_gene: TRBD1
abundance: .
v_gene: TRBV29-1
j_gene: TRBJ2-1

CDR3nt: TGTGCCAGCAGCTTAGGAGGGGGCAACCAAGAGACCCAGTACTTC
CDR3aa: CASSLGGGNQETQYF
d_gene: TRBD1
abundance: .
v_gene: TRBV13
j_gene: TRBJ2-5

CDR3nt: TGTGCCACCTCAGGGCACTCTGGAAACACCATATATTTT
CDR3aa: CATSGHSGNTIYF
d_gene: .
abundance: .
v_gene: TRBV3-1/TRBV3-2
j_gene: TRBJ1-3

CDR3nt: TGTGCCAGCCCTTACGAGCAGTACTTC
CDR3aa: CASPYEQYF
d_gene: .
abundance: .
v_gene: TRBV27
j_gene: TRBJ2-7

CDR3nt: TGTGCCACTACGACAGGCATGAACACTGAAGCTTTCTTT
CDR3aa: CATTTGMNTEAFF
d_gene: .
abundance: .
v_gene: TRBV2
j_gene: TRBJ1-1

CDR3nt: TGTGCCAGCAGCGTAGAGTCAGGGTGGTACGAGCAGTACTTC
CDR3aa: CASSVESGWYEQYF
d_gene: .
abundance: .
v_gene: TRBV9
j_gene: TRBJ2-7

CDR3nt: TGTGCCAGCAGTTACCCCGGGACAGCACCCGGGGATACGCAGTATTTT
CDR3aa: CASSYPGTAPGDTQYF
d_gene: TRBD1
abundance: .
v_gene: TRBV6-2/TRBV6-3
j_gene: TRBJ2-3

CDR3nt: TGTGCCAGTAGTAGGATGTCGCAGGGGTGGGGCGCCACTGAAGCTTTCTTT
CDR3aa: CASSRMSQGWGATEAFF
d_gene: .
abundance: .
v_gene: TRBV19
j_gene: TRBJ1-1

CDR3nt: TGTGCCAGCAGTTCCCGACAGTTTTGGAAATCCGAGCAGTACTTC
CDR3aa: CASSSRQFWKSEQYF
d_gene: .
abundance: .
v_gene: TRBV28
j_gene: TRBJ2-7

CDR3nt: TGTGCCAGCTCCACTCAGGGGGCGCCGTCTGAAAGCTACACCTTC
CDR3aa: CASSTQGAPSESYTF
d_gene: TRBD1
abundance: .
v_gene: TRBV18
j_gene: TRBJ1-2

CDR3nt: TGTGCCATCACCCGGACAGGGGGATTTTCGGACGAGCAGTACTTC
CDR3aa: CAITRTGGFSDEQYF
d_gene: TRBD1
abundance: .
v_gene: TRBV10-3
j_gene: TRBJ2-7

CDR3nt: TGTGCCAGCAGCCCAGACAGGGACAGTCGTACCTACGAGCAGTACTTC
CDR3aa: CASSPDRDSRTYEQYF
d_gene: TRBD1
abundance: .
v_gene: TRBV27
j_gene: TRBJ2-7

CDR3nt: TGTGCCAGCAGCTTGGGAGGGCTACAGGGTAACTATGGCTACACCTTC
CDR3aa: CASSLGGLQGNYGYTF
d_gene: .
abundance: .
v_gene: TRBV5-4
j_gene: TRBJ1-2

CDR3nt: TGTGCCAGCAGCTTAGATAGCGGGAGGGATGAGCAGTTCTTC
CDR3aa: CASSLDSGRDEQFF
d_gene: TRBD2
abundance: .
v_gene: TRBV7-2
j_gene: TRBJ2-1

CDR3nt: TGTGCCAGTTCCGGGACAGGGGCGTACTCCTATAATTCACCCCTCCACTTT
CDR3aa: CASSGTGAYSYNSPLHF
d_gene: TRBD1
abundance: .
v_gene: TRBV27
j_gene: TRBJ1-6

CDR3nt: TGTGCCAGCAGCTTAGGTCAGATGGACGAGCAGTACTTC
CDR3aa: CASSLGQMDEQYF
d_gene: .
abundance: .
v_gene: TRBV11-3
j_gene: TRBJ2-7

CDR3nt: TGTGCCTGGAATCGCCCTGGCGGGGGAACTATAGATACGCAGTATTTT
CDR3aa: CAWNRPGGGTIDTQYF
d_gene: TRBD2
abundance: few
v_gene: TRBV30
j_gene: TRBJ2-3

CDR3nt: TGTGCCTGGAGTACCGGACTCCAGAACACTGAAGCTTTCTTT
CDR3aa: CAWSTGLQNTEAFF
d_gene: .
abundance: .
v_gene: TRBV30
j_gene: TRBJ1-1

CDR3nt: TGTGCCAGCAGCCATTCTAGTCAAGAGACCCAGTACTTC
CDR3aa: CASSHSSQETQYF
d_gene: .
abundance: .
v_gene: TRBV14
j_gene: TRBJ2-5

CDR3nt: TGTGCCAGCAGCCCCCTGCCTGGACAGGGGGCAGATGGGGCCAACGTCCTGACTTTC
CDR3aa: CASSPLPGQGADGANVLTF
d_gene: TRBD1
abundance: .
v_gene: TRBV7-3
j_gene: TRBJ2-6

CDR3nt: TGTGCCAGCAGTCCCAAACGGAATTCACCCCTCCACTTT
CDR3aa: CASSPKRNSPLHF
d_gene: .
abundance: .
v_gene: TRBV27
j_gene: TRBJ1-6

CDR3nt: TGTGCCAGCAGCTTAGCACGGGGTAGCACAGATACGCAGTATTTT
CDR3aa: CASSLARGSTDTQYF
d_gene: .
abundance: .
v_gene: TRBV7-2
j_gene: TRBJ2-3

CDR3nt: TGTGCCAGCAGAAGAATTCGGGACAGGGGGAGGTACGGAGAAAAACTGTTTTTT
CDR3aa: CASRRIRDRGRYGEKLFF
d_gene: TRBD1
abundance: .
v_gene: TRBV27
j_gene: TRBJ1-4

CDR3nt: TGTGCCAGCAGCCAGACCGAGCGCCGGAATGAAGCTTTCTTT
CDR3aa: CASSQTERRNEAFF
d_gene: .
abundance: .
v_gene: TRBV7-9
j_gene: TRBJ1-1

CDR3nt: TGTGCCAGCAGTGAAGTAGGAGGGGGCGCGGGGAATTCACCCCTCCACTTT
CDR3aa: CASSEVGGGAGNSPLHF
d_gene: TRBD1
abundance: .
v_gene: TRBV6-1
j_gene: TRBJ1-6